This T cell receptor beta chain was observed in a study of a mutant IDH1 vaccine in newly diagnosed glioma. The overall study: Patients in the study were vaccinated eight times, receiving shots in weeks 1, 3, 5, 7, 11, 15, 19 and 23. Vaccines were begun 4-6 weeks after radiotherapy alone, or with temozolomide cycles.

Clones were read by immunoSEQ multiplex PCR, and TCRdb kept only the in-frame ones, dropping some. The data hold roughly 62,000 clones, with 80% to 90% observed a single time. The table lists this clone with a few counts. The antigen remains undetermined. Germline V gene sequence: CDR1 SNHLY, CDR2 FYNNEI. The CDR3 has 14 residues. Between the trimmed V and J ends, which lost 5 bases and 1 base, there was a span of 11 bases. Regarding the study as a whole: The study observed vaccine-induced immune responses in more than 80% of patients. Any relationship between pseudoprogression and changes in top peripheral T cell clonotypes seemed absent.

Stated time point: week 5, during vaccination. A single vaccine dose contained 300 ug of mutant IDH1 20-mer peptide, and topical imiquimod was used with it. The V and J genes are TRBV2 and TRBJ1-1; a weak D match, TRBD1 (6 bases). Material: PBMCs, obtained from a glioma patient whose treatment included an IDH1 peptide vaccine. This sequence was found in a woman aged 45-65 years with glioma. CDR3 sequence (DNA): TGTGCCAGCAGTTTTGGACAGCCGAACACTGAAGCTTTCTTT. Amino acid sequence: CASSFGQPNTEAFF.